A single sample is the source of the 16 T cell receptor beta chains below, sequenced in a study of blood T cell repertoires in COVID-19. Using immunoSEQ multiplex PCR, the repertoire was profiled, and TCRdb retains in-frame clones only, with some absent. The table shows some 300,000 clones, with roughly 90% occurring only once. Sequencing was done on a sample of PBMCs or T cells enriched from blood (not recorded which). The receptors come from a woman between 25 and 40 years old who had recovered from COVID-19.

The chain combines TRBV12-5 with TRBJ1-6; a possible D gene is TRBD1 (6 bases). Trimming shortened V by 6 bases and J by 9 bases, and 18 bases separated the two germline ends. CDR3 length equals 15 residues. CDR1 is LGHNT and CDR2 is FRNRAP in the germline V gene. DNA for the CDR3: TGTGCTAGTGGGACACAGGGTGCCTGGGCTTCACCCCTCCACTTT. It specifies CASGTQGAWASPLHF.

This clone was seen a single time. J is TRBJ1-1 and V is TRBV29-1, with D possibly matching TRBD1 (5 bases). The CDR3 consists of 13 residues. In germline, CDR1 is SQVTM, CDR2 ANQGSEA. The V end lost 3 bases, the J end lost 0 bases, and 8 bases lay between the germline ends. DNA of the CDR3: TGCAGCGTTGATGGGGGGGTGAACACTGAAGCTTTCTTT. Translated, it gives CSVDGGVNTEAFF.

The chain recombines TRBV4-2 with TRBJ2-2, with 10 bases fitting TRBD2. In germline, CDR1 is LGHNA, CDR2 YNFKEQ. J lost 4 bases, V lost 0 bases, and 5 bases had no gene match. This CDR3 contains 17 residues. The CDR3 loop is CASSQEPSGGSTGELFF. The CDR3 bases are TGTGCCAGCAGCCAAGAACCTAGCGGGGGAAGCACCGGGGAGCTGTTTTTT.

This chain uses TRBV3-1 (or the pseudogene TRBV3-2) with TRBJ2-7; TRBD1 aligns across 8 bases. J was trimmed by 2 bases and V by 5 bases; bases with no gene match: 8. Looked up from germline, CDR1 is LGHDT and CDR2 is YNNKEL (reference sequence). There are 15 residues in the CDR3. DNA of the CDR3: TGTGCCAGCAGCAAACGAACAGGGGGACCCTACGAGCAGTACTTC. Translated: CASSKRTGGPYEQYF.

This rearrangement joins TRBV19 to TRBJ1-5; D not certain. The germline gives CDR1 LNHDA, CDR2 SQIVND (reference sequence). V lost 5 bases to trimming and J lost 7 bases, with 15 bases between them. There are 14 residues in the CDR3. The CDR3 DNA reads as TGTGCCAGTAGTCCGCCGCCGGGGATACAGCCCCAGCATTTT. Translated: CASSPPPGIQPQHF.

This chain links TRBV15 with TRBJ2-6; 7 bases are a match to TRBD1. Germline loops: CDR1 LNHNV, CDR2 YYDKDF (reference sequence). This CDR3 is 16 amino acids long. The junction had 7 bases not matched to a gene; V was cut back by 4 bases and J by 4 bases. This chain's CDR3 is CATSTGTGVGANVLTF. CDR3 sequence (DNA): TGTGCCACCAGCACCGGAACAGGGGTGGGGGCCAACGTCCTGACTTTC.

A note on this clone: The same CDR3 arises from other DNA sequences in this sample as well. This chain uses TRBV7-2 with TRBJ1-3; D gene uncertain. The CDR3 has 15 amino acids. Germline lookup yields CDR1 SGHTA and CDR2 FQGNSA. V lost 1 base, J lost 0 bases, and 7 bases lay in between. DNA of the CDR3: TGTGCCAGCAGCTTAGAGCCTAGCTCTGGAAACACCATATATTTT. As protein: CASSLEPSSGNTIYF.

The chain couples TRBV7-9 to TRBJ1-1; D gene unclear. From germline, CDR1 is SEHNR and CDR2 FQNEAQ (reference sequence). This CDR3 comprises 10 residues. Trimming took 8 bases from V and 7 from J, leaving 8 bases between them. CDR3 sequence (DNA): TGTGCCAGCCGGGGTCTTGAAGCTTTCTTT. Its protein product is CASRGLEAFF.

The DNA for the CDR3 is TGTGCCAGCAGCTTGGCAGGGGCTGGTCAGCCCCAGCATTTT. It specifies CASSLAGAGQPQHF. The rearrangement links TRBV5-4 to TRBJ1-5; D is perhaps TRBD1 (6 bases). From germline, CDR1 is SGHNT and CDR2 YYREEE (reference sequence). Trimming left V 0 bases short and J 6 bases short, with 10 bases between. This CDR3 region has 14 residues. Combining the CDR3 with reference TRBV5-4 and TRBJ1-5 gives the whole variable domain ETGVTQSPTHLIKTRGQQVTLRCSSQSGHNTVSWYQQALGQGPQFIFQYYREEENGRGNFPPRFSGLQFPNYSSELNVNALELDDSALYLCASSLAGAGQPQHFGDGTRLSIL.

The rearrangement joins TRBV4-1 to TRBJ1-2; D is perhaps TRBD1 (6 bases). The CDR3 is 15 residues long. Germline lookup yields CDR1 MGHRA and CDR2 YSYEKL. V was shortened by 2 bases and J by 7 bases, with 17 bases between the two germline ends. The CDR3 DNA is TGCGCCAGCAGCCAAAACCCTCCAGGGGTAGGTGGCTACACCTTC. It encodes CASSQNPPGVGGYTF.

The chain couples TRBV6-6 to TRBJ2-7; D call uncertain. The length of the CDR3 is 11 residues. Trimming removed 6 bases at V and 2 bases at J, with 5 bases between. Germline-derived CDR1 and CDR2 are MNHNY and SVGAGI (reference sequence). CDR3 region: CASSPAYEQYF. The DNA for the CDR3 is TGTGCCAGCAGCCCTGCCTACGAGCAGTACTTC.

In DNA, the CDR3 is TGTGCCAGCAGGTCCCCAACAGGGTACGAGCAGTACTTC. Residues: CASRSPTGYEQYF. J is TRBJ2-7 and V is TRBV7-9, with a weak D call TRBD1 (6 bases). V was cut by 6 bases and J by 4 bases, with 13 bases left in between. This CDR3 region has 13 residues. Germline V lookup: CDR1 SEHNR, CDR2 FQNEAQ (reference sequence). Full variable domain (remainder filled in from reference TRBV7-9 and TRBJ2-7): DTGVSQNPRHKITKRGQNVTFRCDPISEHNRLYWYRQTLGQGPEFLTYFQNEAQLEKSRLLSDRFSAERPKGSFSTLEIQRTEQGDSAMYLCASRSPTGYEQYFGPGTRLTVT.

This clone was recorded only once. The rearrangement joins TRBV6-6 to TRBJ2-6, with D perhaps matching TRBD2 (6 bases). Germline values: CDR1 MNHNY, CDR2 SVGAGI (reference sequence). The CDR3 length is 16 residues. Trimming stripped 5 bases from V and 1 base from J, with 12 bases between. DNA for the CDR3: TGTGCCAGCAGTCCCCGGGGAGGATCTGGGGCCAACGTCCTGACTTTC. Its translation is CASSPRGGSGANVLTF.

The rearrangement joins TRBV5-4 to TRBJ2-7; 8 nucleotides match TRBD2. The CDR3 length is 14 residues. Germline V CDR1 and CDR2: SGHNT, YYREEE (reference sequence). The ends lost 3 bases at V and 5 bases at J; junction bases unmatched: 7. The CDR3 DNA is TGTGCCAGCAGCTCGGCGGGGGGTGAGCACGAGCAGTACTTC. Protein: CASSSAGGEHEQYF.

This sequence joins TRBV30 and TRBJ1-5; possible D gene TRBD1, 6 bases. The germline gives CDR1 GTSNPN, CDR2 SVGIG (reference sequence). Trimming stripped 2 bases from V and 2 bases from J, with 13 bases between. The CDR3 sequence is 15 residues long. The CDR3 loop is CAWSFADRRNQPQHF. CDR3 DNA: TGTGCCTGGAGTTTCGCCGACAGGCGCAATCAGCCCCAGCATTTT.

The gene calls are TRBV5-1 and TRBJ2-3; 13 positions match TRBD2. The germline CDR1 and CDR2 sequences are SGHRS and YFSETQ. The V and J ends lost 1 base and 3 bases, in that order; junction bases with no gene match: 2. CDR3 size: 16 residues. CDR3 sequence: CASSLRGLAGTDTQYF. Here the CDR3 DNA reads TGCGCCAGCAGCTTGAGGGGACTAGCGGGGACAGATACGCAGTATTTT.